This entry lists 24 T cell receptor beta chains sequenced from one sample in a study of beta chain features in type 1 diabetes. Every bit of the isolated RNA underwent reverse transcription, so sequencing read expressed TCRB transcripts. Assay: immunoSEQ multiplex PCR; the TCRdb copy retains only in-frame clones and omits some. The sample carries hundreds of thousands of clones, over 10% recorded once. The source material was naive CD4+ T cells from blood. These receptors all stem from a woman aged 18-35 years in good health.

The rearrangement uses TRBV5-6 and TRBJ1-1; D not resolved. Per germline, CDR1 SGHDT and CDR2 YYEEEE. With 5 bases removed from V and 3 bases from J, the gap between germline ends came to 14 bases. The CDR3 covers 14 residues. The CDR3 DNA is TGTGCCAGCAGTTGGCGACATGGAGACACTGAAGCTTTCTTT. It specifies CASSWRHGDTEAFF.

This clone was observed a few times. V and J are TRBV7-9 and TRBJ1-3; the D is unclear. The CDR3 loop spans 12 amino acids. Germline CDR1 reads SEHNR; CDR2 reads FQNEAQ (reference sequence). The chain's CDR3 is CAYGEQGNTIYF. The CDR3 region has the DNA TGTGCGTATGGAGAACAGGGAAACACCATATATTTT.

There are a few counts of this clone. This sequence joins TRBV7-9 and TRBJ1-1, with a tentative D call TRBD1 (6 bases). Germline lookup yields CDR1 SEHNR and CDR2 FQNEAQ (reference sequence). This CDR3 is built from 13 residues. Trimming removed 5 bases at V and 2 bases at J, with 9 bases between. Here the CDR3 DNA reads TGTGCCAGCAGCAACAGGGTAAACACTGAAGCTTTCTTT. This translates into CASSNRVNTEAFF. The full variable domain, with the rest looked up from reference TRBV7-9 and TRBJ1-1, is DTGVSQNPRHKITKRGQNVTFRCDPISEHNRLYWYRQTLGQGPEFLTYFQNEAQLEKSRLLSDRFSAERPKGSFSTLEIQRTEQGDSAMYLCASSNRVNTEAFFGQGTRLTVV.

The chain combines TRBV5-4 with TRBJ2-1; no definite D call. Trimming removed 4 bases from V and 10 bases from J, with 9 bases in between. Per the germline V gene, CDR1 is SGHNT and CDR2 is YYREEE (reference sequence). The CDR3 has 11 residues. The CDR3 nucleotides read TGTGCCAGCAGCCTACAGAGGGAGCAGTTCTTC. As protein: CASSLQREQFF.

CDR3 sequence reads: CASIAQVGSSYEQYF. Written as DNA, the CDR3 is TGCGCCAGCATTGCCCAGGTAGGGAGCTCCTACGAGCAGTACTTC. The V gene is TRBV5-1, the J gene TRBJ2-7; TRBD2 might be the D (5 bases). V dropped 6 bases and J dropped 0 bases, with 16 bases sitting between them. Germline loops: CDR1 SGHRS, CDR2 YFSETQ. The CDR3 is 15 residues long.

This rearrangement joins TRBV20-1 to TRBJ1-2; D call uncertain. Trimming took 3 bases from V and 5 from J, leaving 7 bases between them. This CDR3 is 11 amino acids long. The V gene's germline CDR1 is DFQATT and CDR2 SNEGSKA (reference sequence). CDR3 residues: CSASGQYGYTF. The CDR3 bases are TGCAGTGCTAGTGGTCAGTATGGCTACACCTTC.

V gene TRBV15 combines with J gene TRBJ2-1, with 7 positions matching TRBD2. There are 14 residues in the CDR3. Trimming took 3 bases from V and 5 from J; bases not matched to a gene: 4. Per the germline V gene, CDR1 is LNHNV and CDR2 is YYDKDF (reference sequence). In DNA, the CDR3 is TGTGCCACCAGCAGCAAAGCGGGGCACAATGAGCAGTTCTTC. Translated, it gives CATSSKAGHNEQFF. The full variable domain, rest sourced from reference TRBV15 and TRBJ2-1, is DAMVIQNPRYQVTQFGKPVTLSCSQTLNHNVMYWYQQKSSQAPKLLFHYYDKDFNNEADTPDNFQSRRPNTSFCFLDIRSPGLGDTAMYLCATSSKAGHNEQFFGPGTRLTVL.

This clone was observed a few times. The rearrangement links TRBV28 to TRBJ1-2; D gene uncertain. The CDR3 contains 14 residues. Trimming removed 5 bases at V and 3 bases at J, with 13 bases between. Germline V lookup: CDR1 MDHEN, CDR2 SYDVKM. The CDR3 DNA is TGTGCCAGCAGTCTTAACGGACGGCACTATGGCTACACCTTC. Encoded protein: CASSLNGRHYGYTF.

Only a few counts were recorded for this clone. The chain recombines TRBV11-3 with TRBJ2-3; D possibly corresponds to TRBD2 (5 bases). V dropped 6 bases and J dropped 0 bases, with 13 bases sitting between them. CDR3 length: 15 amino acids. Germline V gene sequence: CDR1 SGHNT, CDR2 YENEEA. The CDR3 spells CASSLSAASTDTQYF. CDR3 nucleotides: TGTGCCAGCAGTCTCTCAGCGGCCAGCACAGATACGCAGTATTTT.

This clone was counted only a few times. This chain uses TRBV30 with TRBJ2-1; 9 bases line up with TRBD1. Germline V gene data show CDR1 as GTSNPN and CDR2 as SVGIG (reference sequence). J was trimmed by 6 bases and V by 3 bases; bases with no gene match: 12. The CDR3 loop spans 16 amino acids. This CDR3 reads CAWRTQYRGRFNEQFF. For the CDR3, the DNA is TGTGCCTGGAGGACCCAATACAGGGGGCGCTTCAATGAGCAGTTCTTC. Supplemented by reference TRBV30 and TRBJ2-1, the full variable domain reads SQTIHQWPATLVQPVGSPLSLECTVEGTSNPNLYWYRQAAGRGLQLLFYSVGIGQISSEVPQNLSASRPQDRQFILSSKKLLLSDSGFYLCAWRTQYRGRFNEQFFGPGTRLTVL.

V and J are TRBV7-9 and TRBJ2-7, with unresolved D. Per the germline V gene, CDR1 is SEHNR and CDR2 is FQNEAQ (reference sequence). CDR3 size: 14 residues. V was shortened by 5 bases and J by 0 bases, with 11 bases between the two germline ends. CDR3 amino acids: CASSRDSSSYEQYF. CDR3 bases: TGTGCCAGCAGCAGGGATTCAAGCTCCTACGAGCAGTACTTC.

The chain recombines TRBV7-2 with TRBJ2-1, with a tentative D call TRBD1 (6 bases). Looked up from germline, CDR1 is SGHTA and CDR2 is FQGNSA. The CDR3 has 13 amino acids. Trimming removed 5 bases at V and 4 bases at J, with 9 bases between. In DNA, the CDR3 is TGTGCCAGCAGCAATGGACAGTACAATGAGCAGTTCTTC. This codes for CASSNGQYNEQFF.

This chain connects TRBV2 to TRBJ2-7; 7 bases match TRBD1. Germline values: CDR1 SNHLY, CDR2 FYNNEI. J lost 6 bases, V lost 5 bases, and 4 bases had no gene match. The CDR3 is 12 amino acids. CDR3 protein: CASSRTGVEQYF. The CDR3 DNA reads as TGTGCCAGCAGTCGAACAGGGGTCGAGCAGTACTTC.

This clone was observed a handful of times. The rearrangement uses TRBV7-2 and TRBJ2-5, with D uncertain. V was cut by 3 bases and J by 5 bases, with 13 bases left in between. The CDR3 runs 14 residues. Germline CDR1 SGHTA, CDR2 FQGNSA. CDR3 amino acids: CASSFRTALETQYF. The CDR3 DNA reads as TGTGCCAGCAGCTTCCGAACAGCCTTGGAGACCCAGTACTTC.

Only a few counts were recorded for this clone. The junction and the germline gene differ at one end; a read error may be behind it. In nucleotides, the CDR3 is TGTGCCAGCAGCATAGCAGGGCGGGATGCCTACGAGCAGTACTTC. Protein product: CASSIAGRDAYEQYF. The rearrangement joins TRBV7-8 to TRBJ2-7; perhaps TRBD2 as D (6 bases). Looked up from germline, CDR1 is SGHVS and CDR2 is FQNEAQ. The CDR3 is 15 residues long.

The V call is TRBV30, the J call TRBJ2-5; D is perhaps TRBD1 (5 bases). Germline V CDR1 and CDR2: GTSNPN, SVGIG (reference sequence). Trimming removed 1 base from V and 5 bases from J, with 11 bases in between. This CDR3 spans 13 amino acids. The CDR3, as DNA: TGTGCCTGGAGTGGATGGAAGGGGGAGACCCAGTACTTC. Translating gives CAWSGWKGETQYF.

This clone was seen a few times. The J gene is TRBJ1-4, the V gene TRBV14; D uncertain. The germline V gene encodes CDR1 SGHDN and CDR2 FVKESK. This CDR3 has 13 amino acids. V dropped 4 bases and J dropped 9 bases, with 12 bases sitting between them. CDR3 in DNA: TGTGCCAGCAGCCCATTTGCCCTCCAAAAACTGTTTTTT. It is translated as CASSPFALQKLFF.

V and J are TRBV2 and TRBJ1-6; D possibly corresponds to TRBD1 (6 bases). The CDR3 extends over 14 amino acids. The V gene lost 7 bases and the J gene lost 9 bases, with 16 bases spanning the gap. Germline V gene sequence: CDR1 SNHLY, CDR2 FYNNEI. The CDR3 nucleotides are TGTGCCAGCACCACAGGGCCGCTGGGTTCACCCCTCCACTTT. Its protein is CASTTGPLGSPLHF.

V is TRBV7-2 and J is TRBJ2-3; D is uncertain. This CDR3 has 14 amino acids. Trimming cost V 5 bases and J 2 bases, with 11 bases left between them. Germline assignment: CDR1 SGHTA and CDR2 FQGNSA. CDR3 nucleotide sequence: TGTGCCAGCAGCGCACCCCCCCTCACAGATACGCAGTATTTT. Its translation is CASSAPPLTDTQYF.

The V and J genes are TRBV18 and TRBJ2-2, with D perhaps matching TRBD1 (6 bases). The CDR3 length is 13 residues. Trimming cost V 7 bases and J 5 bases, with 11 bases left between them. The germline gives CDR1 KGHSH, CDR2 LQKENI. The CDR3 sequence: CASWDTRTGELFF. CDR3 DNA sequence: TGTGCCAGCTGGGACACTCGTACCGGGGAGCTGTTTTTT.

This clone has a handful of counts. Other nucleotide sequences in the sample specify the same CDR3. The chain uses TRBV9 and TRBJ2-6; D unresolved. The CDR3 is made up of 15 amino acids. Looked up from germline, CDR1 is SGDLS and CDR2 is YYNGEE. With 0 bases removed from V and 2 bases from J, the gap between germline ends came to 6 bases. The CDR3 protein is CASSVEGTGANVLTF. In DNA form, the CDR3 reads TGTGCCAGCAGCGTAGAGGGAACTGGGGCCAACGTCCTGACTTTC. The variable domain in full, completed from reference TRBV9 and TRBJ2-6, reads DSGVTQTPKHLITATGQRVTLRCSPRSGDLSVYWYQQSLDQGLQFLIQYYNGEERAKGNILERFSAQQFPDLHSELNLSSLELGDSALYFCASSVEGTGANVLTFGAGSRLTVL.

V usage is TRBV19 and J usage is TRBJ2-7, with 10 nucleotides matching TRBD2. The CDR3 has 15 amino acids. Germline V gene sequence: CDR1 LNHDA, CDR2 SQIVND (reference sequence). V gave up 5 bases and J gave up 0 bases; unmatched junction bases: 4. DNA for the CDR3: TGTGCCAGTAGTTCGACTAGCGGGTTCTCCTACGAGCAGTACTTC. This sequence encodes CASSSTSGFSYEQYF.

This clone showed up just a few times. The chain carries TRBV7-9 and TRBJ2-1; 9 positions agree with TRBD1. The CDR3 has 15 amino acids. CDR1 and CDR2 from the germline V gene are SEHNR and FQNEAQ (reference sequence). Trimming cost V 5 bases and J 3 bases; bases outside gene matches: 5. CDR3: CASSPWGQGYNEQFF. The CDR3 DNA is TGTGCCAGCAGCCCGTGGGGACAGGGCTACAATGAGCAGTTCTTC. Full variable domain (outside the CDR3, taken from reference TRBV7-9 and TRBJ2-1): DTGVSQNPRHKITKRGQNVTFRCDPISEHNRLYWYRQTLGQGPEFLTYFQNEAQLEKSRLLSDRFSAERPKGSFSTLEIQRTEQGDSAMYLCASSPWGQGYNEQFFGPGTRLTVL.

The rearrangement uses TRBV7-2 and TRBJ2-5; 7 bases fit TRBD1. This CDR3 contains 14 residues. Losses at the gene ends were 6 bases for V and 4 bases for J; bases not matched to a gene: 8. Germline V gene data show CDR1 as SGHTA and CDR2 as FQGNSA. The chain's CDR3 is CASSPDRVRETQYF. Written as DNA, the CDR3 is TGTGCCAGCAGTCCCGACAGGGTGAGAGAGACCCAGTACTTC.